Below, 25 T cell receptor beta chains from the same sample are listed, as sequenced in a study of blood T cell repertoires in COVID-19. This table comes from immunoSEQ multiplex PCR, and its TCRdb copy is limited to in-frame clones, with some not included. Found here are 150,000 to 200,000 clones, 87% of them singletons; the top ten hold roughly 1.5%. The source material was peripheral blood. The receptors originated from a woman between 45 and 60 years old with acute or convalescent COVID-19.

The genes are TRBV24-1 and TRBJ1-2; 9 bases align to TRBD1. Germline trimming cut 4 bases from V and 7 bases from J; bases unmatched to any gene: 9. This CDR3 contains 15 residues. The germline gives CDR1 KGHDR, CDR2 SFDVKD. The CDR3 DNA reads as TGTGCCACCAGTGACTCGGCGGGACAGGGAGGTGGCTACACCTTC. Its translation: CATSDSAGQGGGYTF.

The table lists this clone with a count of one. This chain joins TRBV9 and TRBJ2-1; the D is unclear. V gave up 4 bases and J gave up 0 bases, with 17 bases separating them. Germline V lookup: CDR1 SGDLS, CDR2 YYNGEE. CDR3 length: 17 amino acids. CDR3 amino acids: CASSPEVTPSSYNEQFF. The CDR3 bases are TGTGCCAGCAGCCCTGAGGTAACACCGAGCTCCTACAATGAGCAGTTCTTC.

The V and J genes are TRBV15 and TRBJ1-2; 8 positions agree with TRBD1. Unmatched junction bases numbered 4, after V lost 5 bases and J lost 8 bases. The length of the CDR3 is 12 residues. Per germline, CDR1 LNHNV and CDR2 YYDKDF (reference sequence). The CDR3: CATSAQGGGYTF. The CDR3 bases are TGTGCCACCAGCGCACAGGGGGGCGGCTACACCTTC.

The genes are TRBV30 and TRBJ2-2, with 10 bases identical to TRBD1. The V gene's germline CDR1 is GTSNPN and CDR2 SVGIG (reference sequence). The J segment lost 5 bases and the V segment lost 3 bases, leaving 0 bases of the junction unmatched. The CDR3 consists of 13 residues. For the CDR3, the DNA is TGTGCCTGGAGGGACAGGGGGACCGGGGAGCTGTTTTTT. Translated, it gives CAWRDRGTGELFF.

This sequence joins TRBV18 and TRBJ1-5; D perhaps matches TRBD1 (6 bases). The V end was cut by 5 bases, the J end by 1 base, with 18 bases between. The CDR3 covers 17 residues. The V gene's germline CDR1 is KGHSH and CDR2 LQKENI. In nucleotides, the CDR3 is TGTGCCAGCTCATGGGGGCAGGGGAAGAAAAGCAATCAGCCCCAGCATTTT. Its translation is CASSWGQGKKSNQPQHF.

This chain uses TRBV4-1 with TRBJ2-1; D possibly corresponds to TRBD2 (6 bases). Per the germline V gene, CDR1 is MGHRA and CDR2 is YSYEKL. CDR3 length: 17 residues. V dropped 0 bases and J dropped 7 bases, with 19 bases sitting between them. The chain's CDR3 is CASSQDPGTPWVNEQFF. The CDR3 DNA reads TGCGCCAGCAGCCAAGATCCCGGGACTCCCTGGGTGAATGAGCAGTTCTTC.

The chain carries TRBV5-1 and TRBJ1-2; tentatively, D is TRBD1 (6 bases). Per the germline V gene, CDR1 is SGHRS and CDR2 is YFSETQ. This CDR3 is 14 amino acids long. Trimming pared 4 bases from V and 2 bases from J, leaving 12 bases between. This CDR3 reads CASSPRTANYGYTF. DNA for the CDR3: TGCGCCAGCAGCCCGAGGACAGCGAACTATGGCTACACCTTC.

The chain couples TRBV12-3 or TRBV12-4 to TRBJ1-5, with D tentatively TRBD1 (5 bases). Deletions cut 1 base from V and 6 bases from J, with 7 bases between. This CDR3 comprises 13 residues. As DNA, the CDR3 is TGTGCCAGCAGTTTAGGACAGACTCAGCCCCAGCATTTT. Its protein is CASSLGQTQPQHF.

The chain carries TRBV9 and TRBJ2-5; maybe TRBD2 (5 bases). Per the germline V gene, CDR1 is SGDLS and CDR2 is YYNGEE. CDR3 length: 16 amino acids. Trimming stripped 5 bases from V and 0 bases from J, with 17 bases between. CDR3 DNA: TGTGCCAGCAGTTTCCGAGGGTGGCGGGACCAAGAGACCCAGTACTTC. Its protein is CASSFRGWRDQETQYF.

The chain employs TRBV7-8 and TRBJ1-6, with D uncertain. This CDR3 is 12 amino acids long. V was trimmed by 2 bases and J by 8 bases, leaving 4 bases between them. Germline V gene lookup returns CDR1 SGHVS and CDR2 FQNEAQ. The CDR3 sequence is CASSLSDSPLHF. As DNA, the CDR3 is TGTGCCAGCAGCTTATCAGATTCACCCCTCCACTTT.

As DNA, the CDR3 is TGCGCCAGCAGCCAAGCAGGATCCTATGGCTACACCTTC. Amino acid sequence: CASSQAGSYGYTF. The chain has TRBV10-1 and TRBJ1-2; D unresolved. Deletions cut 6 bases from V and 4 bases from J, with 12 bases between. From germline, CDR1 is WNHNN and CDR2 SYGVQD (reference sequence). The CDR3 consists of 13 residues.

This chain uses TRBV5-1 with TRBJ1-2, with a possible D match to TRBD1 (5 bases). Germline V lookup: CDR1 SGHRS, CDR2 YFSETQ. This CDR3 has 15 amino acids. Trimming removed 0 bases from V and 0 bases from J, with 9 bases in between. This CDR3 is CASSLAGESNYGYTF. CDR3 in DNA: TGCGCCAGCAGCTTGGCGGGGGAGTCTAACTATGGCTACACCTTC.

This clone occurred once. J is TRBJ1-6 and V is TRBV6-5; TRBD1 matches at 9 bases. Trimming at V came to 7 bases and at J to 4 bases, leaving 5 bases not matched to a gene. Germline V lookup: CDR1 MNHEY, CDR2 SVGAGI. This CDR3 has 15 amino acids. The CDR3 DNA follows: TGTGCCAGCATTACAGACAGGGGGTATAATTCACCCCTCCACTTT. This encodes CASITDRGYNSPLHF.

The table lists this clone with a count of one. The chain has TRBV5-4 and TRBJ2-5, with a weak D call TRBD2 (5 bases). The CDR3 totals 14 residues. Germline CDR1 is SGHNT and CDR2 is YYREEE (reference sequence). Trimming shortened V by 4 bases and J by 2 bases, and 12 bases separated the two germline ends. The CDR3 nucleotides read TGTGCCAGCAGCCCGGACTTGAGGCAAGAGACCCAGTACTTC. This gives the protein CASSPDLRQETQYF.

The rearrangement links TRBV27 to TRBJ2-7, with 7 bases matching TRBD1. CDR3 length equals 13 residues. J was trimmed by 4 bases and V by 5 bases; bases with no gene match: 5. Germline CDR1 reads MNHEY; CDR2 reads SMNVEV (reference sequence). The CDR3 bases are TGTGCCAGCAGTACAGACAGGGCGTACGAGCAGTACTTC. Amino acids: CASSTDRAYEQYF.

The V call is TRBV20-1, the J call TRBJ2-3, with 7 nucleotides matching TRBD1. This CDR3 region has 15 residues. V lost 3 bases, J lost 0 bases, and 6 bases stayed unmatched. The germline CDR1 and CDR2 sequences are DFQATT and SNEGSKA (reference sequence). The CDR3 DNA reads TGCAGTGCTAGTAGGGGGCTGTCTAGCACAGATACGCAGTATTTT. This sequence encodes CSASRGLSSTDTQYF.

This clone was seen repeatedly, ten times or more. The chain has TRBV30 and TRBJ2-5, with 7 bases fitting TRBD1. Germline CDR1 reads GTSNPN; CDR2 reads SVGIG (reference sequence). The CDR3 sequence is 15 residues long. The J segment lost 4 bases and the V segment lost 0 bases, leaving 8 bases of the junction unmatched. The CDR3 sequence: CAWSVLAGGSETQYF. The CDR3 DNA is TGTGCCTGGAGTGTACTGGCAGGGGGTTCAGAGACCCAGTACTTC.

CDR3 sequence: CASSLLQGGGETQYF. In DNA, the CDR3 is TGTGCCAGCAGCTTACTACAGGGGGGGGGAGAGACCCAGTACTTC. The rearrangement links TRBV11-2 to TRBJ2-5; D possibly corresponds to TRBD1 (8 bases). Trimming cost V 2 bases and J 4 bases, with 14 bases left between them. The CDR3 contains 15 residues. Germline V CDR1 and CDR2: SGHAT, FQNNGV.

J is TRBJ2-6 and V is TRBV11-2, with D possibly matching TRBD2 (7 bases). The CDR3 sequence is 16 residues long. CDR1 is SGHAT and CDR2 is FQNNGV in the germline V gene. V lost 5 bases and J lost 3, with 14 bases in between. The CDR3, as DNA: TGTGCCAGCAGCCGCCGGGGGGCGGGTGGGGCCAACGTCCTGACTTTC. Translated: CASSRRGAGGANVLTF.

This clone was detected once. The rearrangement joins TRBV7-2 to TRBJ1-2; 9 bases fit TRBD1. This CDR3 comprises 15 residues. Germline V gives CDR1 SGHTA, CDR2 FQGNSA. V gave up 3 bases and J gave up 2 bases; unmatched junction bases: 4. This CDR3 is CASSFGQGINYGYTF. The CDR3 nucleotides read TGTGCCAGCAGCTTCGGACAGGGGATAAACTATGGCTACACCTTC.

CDR3 in DNA: TGCAGCGTGGGGGGACAGGGTGAAGGCTACACCTTC. The encoded protein is CSVGGQGEGYTF. J is TRBJ1-2 and V is TRBV29-1, with TRBD1 identical over 9 bases. CDR3 length: 12 residues. J lost 8 bases, V lost 6 bases, and 7 bases had no gene match. The V gene's germline CDR1 is SQVTM and CDR2 ANQGSEA.

This clone was recorded only once. The CDR3 bases are TGTGCCAGCAGCTTGGGAGGCAGGGATGAAGCTTTCTTT. This gives the protein CASSLGGRDEAFF. The chain couples TRBV11-2 to TRBJ1-1, with D perhaps TRBD1 (5 bases). Germline-derived CDR1 and CDR2 are SGHAT and FQNNGV. The CDR3 covers 13 residues. Trimming cost V 3 bases and J 7 bases, with 12 bases left between them.

This rearrangement joins TRBV14 to TRBJ2-1; possible D gene TRBD2, 6 bases. CDR1 and CDR2 (germline): SGHDN, FVKESK. The V end lost 2 bases, the J end lost 9 bases, and 14 bases lay between the germline ends. This CDR3 spans 14 amino acids. The CDR3 coding sequence is TGTGCCAGCAGCCAACAGCTAGCGAGTAGTGAGCAGTTCTTC. Protein: CASSQQLASSEQFF. Together with reference TRBV14 and TRBJ2-1, the CDR3 gives the full variable domain: EAGVTQFPSHSVIEKGQTVTLRCDPISGHDNLYWYRRVMGKEIKFLLHFVKESKQDESGMPNNRFLAERTGGTYSTLKVQPAELEDSGVYFCASSQQLASSEQFFGPGTRLTVL.

This chain joins TRBV3-1 (or the pseudogene TRBV3-2) and TRBJ1-2, with a weak D call TRBD1 (5 bases). The ends were cut back, 6 bases at V and 2 bases at J, with 22 bases in the middle. The CDR3 extends over 17 amino acids. Germline V gives CDR1 LGHDT, CDR2 YNNKEL (reference sequence). CDR3 DNA sequence: TGTGCCAGCAGTCGTCCCTATTCCGCGGGGGAGAACTATGGCTACACCTTC. It codes for CASSRPYSAGENYGYTF.

The V and J genes are TRBV11-2 and TRBJ2-7, with D perhaps matching TRBD2 (6 bases). Germline V gives CDR1 SGHAT, CDR2 FQNNGV. Trimming removed 5 bases at V and 0 bases at J, with 14 bases between. The CDR3 spans 15 residues. Written as DNA, the CDR3 is TGTGCCAGCAGCCCGAGGGACTGGAGCTCCTACGAGCAGTACTTC. Translated: CASSPRDWSSYEQYF.